The entry below gives a single TCR beta chain sequence along with its context. Its specificity is not known. One entry per CDR3 protein results from TCRdb running MiXCR on the 5' RACE reads. The data contain some 590,000 distinct CDR3 sequences, around 9.6% of them singletons. Per germline, CDR1 SGHNT and CDR2 YYREEE (reference sequence). With V trimmed by 1 base and J by 3 bases, 6 bases remained unmatched. CDR3 length: 17 residues. The data originate from a study of identical twins. Healthy Caucasians made up all donors. Study results and limitations: Interpretation of the results relied on cross-sectional statistical analysis and not on following the same donors. Alpha sequences out of frame and shared by twins had excess low generation probability.

The sample was also reused in another study, on yellow fever vaccine responses in identical twins. That source reports: Reports say the vaccine T cell response in twins looked partly convergent and partly personalized.

The sequence came from a woman under 30 in good health. J is TRBJ2-1 and V is TRBV5-4; TRBD2 matches at 11 bases. Sequenced: PBMCs. The CDR3 here is CASSLFTSGGLYNEQFF. CDR3 nucleotide sequence: TGTGCCAGCAGCTTGTTCACTAGCGGGGGCCTCTACAATGAGCAGTTCTTC.